This entry concerns a single T cell receptor beta chain. As yet, its antigen is unknown. With a much larger clone just one base away, this may be a read error. The data derive from a study of molecular identifiers for immune sequencing clone quantification. Study-level points and caveats: It was shown that clones above 20 RNA copies held over 99% of effector molecules, but under 1% in naive cells.

From roughly 20,000 to 1,000,000 sorted cells, naive CD8 libraries were generated with 10%, 30% or 50% RNA. Previously described methods and listed TCR primers were employed for the bulk TCR libraries. One entry per CDR3 protein results from TCRdb running MiXCR on the PCR reads. The top ten clones hold 0.76% of a sample with approximately 500,000 distinct CDR3 sequences, less than 30% of them seen once. The germline V gene encodes CDR1 SGHVS and CDR2 FQNEAQ. The CDR3 is 14 amino acids. The J gene is TRBJ1-4, the V gene TRBV7-8; D remains unclear. Sequencing input: naive CD8+ T cells from blood, with Jurkat cell RNA spiked in. Stated subset: FACS-sorted CD8+CD4-CCR7+CD45RA+ naive T cells. The TCR comes from a human donor in good health. Some libraries in this study had Jurkat cell RNA spiked in. CDR3 DNA: TGTGCCAGCAGCCAACGGACGGGAAGGGAAAAACTGGTTTTT. Protein sequence: CASSQRTGREKLVF.